The 6 T cell receptor beta chains below all came from one sample that was sequenced in a study of cytomegalovirus exposure and HLA in healthy donors. PCR primers comprised 60 Vbeta and 13 Jbeta primers. Profiling relied on immunoSEQ multiplex PCR, and the TCRdb table lists in-frame clones only, not all of them. The sample consists of some 150,000 clones, nearly 80% of them appearing once. The sequenced sample was PBMCs. These TCRs come from a male donor in good health and CMV-seronegative.

The genes are TRBV9 and TRBJ2-6, with D possibly matching TRBD1 (6 bases). Germline CDR1 and CDR2: SGDLS and YYNGEE. Trimming left V 6 bases short and J 0 bases short, with 16 bases between. This CDR3 has 17 amino acids. CDR3 DNA: TGTGCCAGCACCCGGACAGAGACCAGCTCTGGGGCCAACGTCCTGACTTTC. Translating gives CASTRTETSSGANVLTF.

The CDR3 region has the DNA TGTGCCATCAGTGAGGGGGGCCCCGTCATAGACGAGCAGTACTTC. Encoded protein: CAISEGGPVIDEQYF. The genes are TRBV10-3 and TRBJ2-7; tentatively, D is TRBD1 (6 bases). The CDR3 extends over 15 amino acids. Germline V gene sequence: CDR1 ENHRY, CDR2 SYGVKD. Trimming stripped 2 bases from V and 5 bases from J, with 16 bases between.

This rearrangement joins TRBV4-3 to TRBJ1-1, with 7 nucleotides matching TRBD1. From germline, CDR1 is LGHNA and CDR2 YSLEER. This CDR3 spans 12 amino acids. The V gene end was trimmed by 3 bases and the J gene end by 7 bases; junction bases not matched to a gene: 2. CDR3 loop: CASSQGTVEAFF. The CDR3 DNA reads TGCGCCAGCAGCCAGGGGACAGTTGAAGCTTTCTTT.

The genes are TRBV15 and TRBJ1-5; no clear D. The CDR3 contains 14 residues. The V end lost 1 base, the J end lost 3 bases, and 7 bases lay between the germline ends. The germline CDR1 and CDR2 sequences are LNHNV and YYDKDF (reference sequence). CDR3 protein: CATSRVTANQPQHF. DNA of the CDR3: TGTGCCACCAGCAGAGTTACAGCCAATCAGCCCCAGCATTTT.

This clone was seen a handful of times. The chain recombines TRBV5-4 with TRBJ2-5; D ambiguous. The DNA end is a closer match to TRBJ2-7, so the J assignment may be wrong. Germline lookup yields CDR1 SGHNT and CDR2 YYREEE (reference sequence). CDR3 length: 14 residues. The DNA of the CDR3 is TGTGCCAGCAGTGGGCAGGCGAGCTCCTACGAGCAGTACTTC. This codes for CASSGQASSYEQYF.

The chain combines TRBV2 with TRBJ1-1, with D perhaps TRBD1 (6 bases). CDR3 size: 15 residues. Germline V lookup: CDR1 SNHLY, CDR2 FYNNEI. Trimming cost V 11 bases and J 0 bases, with 19 bases left between them. CDR3 DNA: TGTGCCCTGATTTGGGGGGGCCTATTGAACACTGAAGCTTTCTTT. Protein sequence: CALIWGGLLNTEAFF.